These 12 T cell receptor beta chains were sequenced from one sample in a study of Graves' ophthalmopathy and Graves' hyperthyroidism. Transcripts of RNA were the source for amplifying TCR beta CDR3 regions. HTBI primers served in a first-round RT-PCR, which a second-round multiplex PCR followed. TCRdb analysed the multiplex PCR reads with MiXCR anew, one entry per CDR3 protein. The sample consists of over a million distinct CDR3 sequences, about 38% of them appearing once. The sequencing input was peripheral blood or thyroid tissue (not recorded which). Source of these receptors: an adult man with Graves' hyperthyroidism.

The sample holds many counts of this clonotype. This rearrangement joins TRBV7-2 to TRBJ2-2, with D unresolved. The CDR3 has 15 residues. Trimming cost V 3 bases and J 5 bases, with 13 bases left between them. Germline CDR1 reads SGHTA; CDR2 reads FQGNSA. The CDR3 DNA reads TGTGCCAGCAGCTTGTGGGGTAGTCAAACCGGGGAGCTGTTTTTT. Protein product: CASSLWGSQTGELFF. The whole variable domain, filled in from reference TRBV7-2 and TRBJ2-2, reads GAGVSQSPSNKVTEKGKDVELRCDPISGHTALYWYRQSLGQGLEFLIYFQGNSAPDKSGLPSDRFSAERTGGSVSTLTIQRTQQEDSAVYLCASSLWGSQTGELFFGEGSRLTVL.

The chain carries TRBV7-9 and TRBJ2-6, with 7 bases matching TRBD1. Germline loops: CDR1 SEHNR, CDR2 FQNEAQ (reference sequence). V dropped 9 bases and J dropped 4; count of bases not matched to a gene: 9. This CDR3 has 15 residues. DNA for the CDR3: TGTGCCAGTCCTAGGGGGCCCGCCGGGGCCAACGTCCTGACTTTC. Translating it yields CASPRGPAGANVLTF.

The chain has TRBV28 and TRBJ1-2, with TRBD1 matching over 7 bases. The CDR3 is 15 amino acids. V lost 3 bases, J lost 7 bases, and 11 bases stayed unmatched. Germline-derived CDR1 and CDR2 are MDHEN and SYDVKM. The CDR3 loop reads CASSFSSGTVSGYTF. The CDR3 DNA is TGTGCCAGCAGTTTTTCTTCCGGGACAGTCTCTGGCTACACCTTC.

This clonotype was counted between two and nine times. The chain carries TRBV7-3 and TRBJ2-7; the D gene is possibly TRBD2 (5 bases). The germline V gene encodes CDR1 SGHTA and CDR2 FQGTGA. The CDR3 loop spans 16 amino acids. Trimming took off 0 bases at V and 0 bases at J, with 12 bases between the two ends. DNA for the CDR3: TGTGCCAGCAGCTTAACAGCGGACTGGAGCTCCTACGAGCAGTACTTC. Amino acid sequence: CASSLTADWSSYEQYF.

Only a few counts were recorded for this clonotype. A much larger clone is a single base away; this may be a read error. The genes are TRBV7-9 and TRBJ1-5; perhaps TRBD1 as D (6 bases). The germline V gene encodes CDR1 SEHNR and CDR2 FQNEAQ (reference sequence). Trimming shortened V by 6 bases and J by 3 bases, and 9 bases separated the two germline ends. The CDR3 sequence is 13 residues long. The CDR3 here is CASRDSFNQPQHF. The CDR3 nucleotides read TGTGCCAGCAGGGACAGTTTCAATCAGCCCCAGCATTTT.

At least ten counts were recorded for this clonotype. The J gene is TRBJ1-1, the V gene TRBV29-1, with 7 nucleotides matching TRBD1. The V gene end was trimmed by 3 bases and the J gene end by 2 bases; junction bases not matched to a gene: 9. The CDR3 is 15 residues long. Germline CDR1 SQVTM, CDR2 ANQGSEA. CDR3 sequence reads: CSVEENRGRNTEAFF. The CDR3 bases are TGCAGCGTTGAGGAGAACAGGGGCCGAAACACTGAAGCTTTCTTT.

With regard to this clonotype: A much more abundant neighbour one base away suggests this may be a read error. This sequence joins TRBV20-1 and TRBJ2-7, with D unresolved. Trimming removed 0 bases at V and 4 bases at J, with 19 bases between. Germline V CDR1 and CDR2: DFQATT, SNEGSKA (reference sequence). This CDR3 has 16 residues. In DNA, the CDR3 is TGCAGTGCTAGAGATTTAGGAGCTGGCGCATCGTACGAGCAGTACTTC. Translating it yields CSARDLGAGASYEQYF.

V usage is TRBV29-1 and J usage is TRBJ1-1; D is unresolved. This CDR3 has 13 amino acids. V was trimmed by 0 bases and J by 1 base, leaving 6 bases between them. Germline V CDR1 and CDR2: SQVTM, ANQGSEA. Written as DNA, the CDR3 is TGCAGCGTTGAAGAACAGCCGAACACTGAAGCTTTCTTT. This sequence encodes CSVEEQPNTEAFF.

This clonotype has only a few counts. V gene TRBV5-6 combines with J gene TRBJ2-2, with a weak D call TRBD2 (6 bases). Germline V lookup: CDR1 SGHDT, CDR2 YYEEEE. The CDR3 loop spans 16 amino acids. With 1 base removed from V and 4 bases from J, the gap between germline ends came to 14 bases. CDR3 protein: CASSLFISGFTGELFF. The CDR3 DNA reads TGTGCCAGCAGCTTGTTTATTAGCGGCTTCACCGGGGAGCTGTTTTTT. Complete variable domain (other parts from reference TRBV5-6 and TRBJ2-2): DAGVTQSPTHLIKTRGQQVTLRCSPKSGHDTVSWYQQALGQGPQFIFQYYEEEERQRGNFPDRFSGHQFPNYSSELNVNALLLGDSALYLCASSLFISGFTGELFFGEGSRLTVL.

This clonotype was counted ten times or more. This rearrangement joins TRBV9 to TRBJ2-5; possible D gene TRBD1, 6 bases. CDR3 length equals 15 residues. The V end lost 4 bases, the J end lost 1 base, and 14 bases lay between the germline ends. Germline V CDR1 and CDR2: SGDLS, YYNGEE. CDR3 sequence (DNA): TGTGCCAGCAGCCCAGGAAGGGGGATCCAAGAGACCCAGTACTTC. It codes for CASSPGRGIQETQYF. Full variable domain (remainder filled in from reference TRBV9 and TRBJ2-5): DSGVTQTPKHLITATGQRVTLRCSPRSGDLSVYWYQQSLDQGLQFLIQYYNGEERAKGNILERFSAQQFPDLHSELNLSSLELGDSALYFCASSPGRGIQETQYFGPGTRLLVL.

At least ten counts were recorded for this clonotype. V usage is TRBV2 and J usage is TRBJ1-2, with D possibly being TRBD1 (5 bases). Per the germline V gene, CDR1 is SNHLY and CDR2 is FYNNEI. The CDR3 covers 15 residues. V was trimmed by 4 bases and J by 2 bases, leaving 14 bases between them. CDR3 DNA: TGTGCCAGCAGTGTAACAGATAGACAGAACTATGGCTACACCTTC. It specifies CASSVTDRQNYGYTF.

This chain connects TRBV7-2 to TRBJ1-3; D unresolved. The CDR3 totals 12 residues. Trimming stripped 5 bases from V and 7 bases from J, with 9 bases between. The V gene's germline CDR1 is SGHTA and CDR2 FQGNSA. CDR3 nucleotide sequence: TGTGCCAGCAGCCTCATCGGGAACACCATATATTTT. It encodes CASSLIGNTIYF.